Included here is one TCR beta chain sequence, with context. Its antigen specificity is not known. No base quality information exists; no much larger clone differs at one position. The method behind the library was the immunoSEQ multiplex PCR assay. For the multiplex PCR, a mixture combining 60 forward primers for TCR Vbeta segments and 13 reverse primers for TCR Jbeta segments was used. The CDR3 region of rearranged TCR beta genes was amplified from genomic DNA with a multiplex PCR assay. Amplified TCR beta libraries were sequenced as 87-base-pair reads on the Illumina HiSeq System. The paper's processing steps were these. A later analysis tallied roughly 80 million unique TCR beta chains across the 650 to 750 repertoires, and approximately 11 million of those chains were shared by two or more donors. A nearest-neighbor algorithm error-corrected the raw reads and collapsed the reads into unique sequences, merging closely related sequences to remove PCR and sequencing errors. V, D and J gene segments were assigned by aligning CDR3 sequences to IMGT reference sequences. For a sequence to be retained, a match of at least six nucleotides was required to both a V gene segment and a J gene segment. Rearrangements were called productive when the CDR3 lacked stop codons and stayed in frame with V and J; all others were non-productive. Following IMGT convention, CDR3 was defined as the stretch from the second conserved V-encoded cysteine up to the conserved J-encoded phenylalanine. In an earlier analysis of roughly 610 of the donors, sequences lacking an unambiguous match to a single V gene segment were excluded. In an earlier analysis of approximately 550 of the donors, V segments were called functional above 56.7% productive rearrangements and were called segregating when the between-donor standard deviation exceeded 5%. A statistical classification framework was built to diagnose cytomegalovirus status from the catalog of TCR beta chain sequences. V and J gene assignment, in a later analysis, came from comparing TCR nucleotide sequences with IMGT/GENE-DB human TR gene sequences. The TCRdist pipeline was used in a later analysis to assign CDR3 sequences and most-parsimonious VDJ recombination scenarios. In a later analysis, each TCR beta chain was defined by its CDR3 amino acid sequence together with its V-gene family, and reads without a unique V-gene family were excluded. A later analysis removed 500 to 650 highly shared, low-generation-probability nucleotide sequences to deal with suspected cross-contamination and a sequencing artifact. For each public chain, a later analysis derived a clonal expansion index from normalized ranks of inferred template counts within each repertoire. A later analysis computed generation probabilities with a VDJ recombination model fitted to out-of-frame rearrangements, and checked the results against IGoR. Hypergeometric tests were used in a later analysis to score TCR-TCR, TCR-HLA and TCR-CMV co-occurrence, with a repertoire-size bias correction applied to the TCR pairs. False discovery rates were estimated in a later analysis by permuting HLA or CMV assignments 20 times. A later analysis grouped co-occurring TCRs with DBSCAN, adding TCRdist sequence similarity when clustering within HLA-allele-positive subsets. Repertoires with fewer than 30,000 or more than 120,000 public chains were left out of co-occurrence clustering, as were five repertoires with anomalous nucleotide sharing. As stored in TCRdb, this immuneACCESS dataset retains in-frame rearrangements with V and J assigned. A fraction of the clones does not appear; measured against another copy, unresolved V genes explain less than half of the discrepancy, and the remainder lacks a known reason. That table furnishes V, J and clone size, whereas the DNA furnished D and trimming. The sample table records around 170,000 clones; over 75% of these occur just once. In total, the top ten clones hold 1% of the sample.

The sample belongs to a study of cytomegalovirus exposure and HLA in healthy donors (dated by TCRdb to 2015 to 2018). With regard to the full study: According to an earlier analysis of 587 of the donors, about 190 million T cells yielded 117 million unique TCR beta sequences and 276 Gb of sequence data. Approximately 300 gigabases of sequencing data and roughly 81 million unique TCR sequences made up an early release that covered about 640 HLA-typed donors. Among the roughly 400 genotyped donors, approximately 76% belonged to the genetic ancestry cluster associated with self-reported Caucasian donors. The study aimed to test whether signatures of past pathogen exposure could be identified by cataloging public T cell receptors. The T cell repertoires of several hundred subjects were profiled by immunosequencing and related to cytomegalovirus serostatus. Along with the approximately 600-subject first cohort, a separate validation cohort of 120 different subjects was used. To predict cytomegalovirus infection status, the study combined high-throughput TCR immunosequencing, statistical association of individual TCRs with disease status, and machine learning. A later analysis re-examined previously published TCR beta repertoires from roughly 650 donors and added high-resolution HLA genotyping to investigate patterns of TCR occurrence. Rather than using new phenotypic data, the later analysis identified candidate immune exposures from TCR beta sequences and from how often those sequences occurred across donors. An earlier analysis of fewer than 700 of the donors applied high-throughput TCR beta sequencing to assess whether each TCR beta V gene segment acted as functional or pseudogenic. Donor age, sex, ethnicity and CMV serostatus were compiled together with the repertoire data. A later genetic analysis used genome-wide SNP genotypes for about 55% of the 666 donors, treating that subset as a discovery cohort. All discovery cohort repertoires had been generated on a single sequencing platform. Both class I and class II loci were covered by HLA typing, at four-digit resolution. Typing coverage varied by locus: roughly 629-640 donors for A, B, C, DRB1 and DQB1; under 550 for DQA1; more than 600 for DPA1; 450 to 480 for DPB1. Roughly five DR-DQ haplotypes were handled as single units for association and clustering because linkage in the cohort was strong. Across approximately 400 genotyped donors of the cohort, an average of about 220,000 unique TCR beta nucleotide sequences per donor were sequenced, and around 20% of those sequences were non-productive.

The cohort was made up of around 720 healthy bone marrow donors. At the time of sampling, all cohort members were nominally healthy, though unrecorded immune exposures were likely present. The donor tested CMV seropositive and was one of the 289 seropositive cohort members. Each donor provided a peripheral blood sample, and peripheral blood mononuclear cells were used for TCR beta sequencing. Genomic DNA was extracted from the blood cell samples with the Qiagen DNeasy Blood Extraction Kit. What the research found in general, with its limitations: A later analysis found that most CMV-associated TCR beta chains appeared HLA-restricted, with HLA associations seemingly driven largely by CMV exposure. In a later analysis, HLA-associated TCR beta chains showed more clonal expansion and lower generation probabilities than non-associated chains that were equally common. In the study, 150 to 200 TCR beta chains were listed as associated with cytomegalovirus. Because counts were too low, roughly 16 rarely observed V segments, including chromosome 9 orphons, were excluded from the earlier analysis of fewer than 650 of the donors. A further reported finding was that TCR beta sequences accurately predicted the HLA-A and HLA-B alleles for most subjects in the first cohort. V-gene and J-gene trimming of TCR beta chains was associated with a missense DCLRE1C variant in a later genetic analysis, and the association was replicated in an independent cohort. Strong co-occurrence of HLA alleles, especially DR and DQ, made assigning TCR associations to individual alleles difficult. A later analysis found that TCR association rates varied across HLA loci, with DRB1 alleles showing the most associated TCRs and HLA-C alleles the fewest. Roughly uniform sequencing depth across donors was assumed in presence/absence analyses, although this assumption may not hold. In an earlier analysis of 450 to 750 of the donors, most TCR beta V segments appeared in productive rearrangements about 90% or about 30% of the time, broadly matching IMGT annotations. The sequencing pipeline was judged likely to have produced a cluster of highly shared sequence variants as a technical artifact. A few of the identified cytomegalovirus-associated TCR beta chains were confirmed in vitro to be specific for cytomegalovirus antigens. The authors suggested that the approach could potentially be generalized to other disease states and immunological phenotypes. Linkage disequilibrium might explain the correlated functional status among segregating V segments, but an unknown experimental factor could not be excluded. In this cohort, only TCR beta chains were sequenced, and detectable features were limited by the absence of alpha or paired-chain data. HLA typing was unavailable for some donors at each locus, so association tests used only the typed subset. Across donors, most TCR sequences were observed very rarely, whereas some public TCRs were present in many individuals. The only immune exposure information available for the cohort was CMV serostatus. Specific HLA alleles were associated with more than 15,000 TCR beta sequences at a false discovery rate of 0.05 in a later analysis. According to a later analysis, parvovirus B19, influenza, CMV and Epstein-Barr virus appeared linked to several top co-occurrence clusters. Compared with the approximately 720-donor mean, donors in an Asian-associated ancestry cluster had fewer N-insertions in productive TCRs, according to a later genetic analysis. The classifier was reported to diagnose cytomegalovirus status with high specificity and sensitivity in both the original and validation cohorts.

Sequencing input: PBMCs. The clonotype originates from a woman aged 45-65 years in good health and CMV-seropositive.

The CDR3 sequence is CASSQAVAGGPGTDTQYF. The DNA reads as follows: TGTGCCAGCAGCCAAGCAGTAGCGGGGGGGCCCGGCACAGATACGCAGTATTTT. This chain is built from TRBV4-2 and TRBJ2-3; the junction holds 11 bases that match TRBD2. The germline V gene gives CDR1 as LGHNA and CDR2 as YNFKEQ. Clipping removes 1 base from V and 1 base from J, with 7 as the unmatched junction base count. The cysteine opens and the phenylalanine closes a CDR3 of 18 amino acids. Of all the DNA, just the CDR3 is kept, 54 bases in frame from base 1.